This T cell receptor (beta chain) was identified in a study of identical twins. The cDNA had a unique molecular identifier and a template-switch universal primer site. TCRdb called the 5' RACE reads again in MiXCR, with one record for every CDR3 protein. Of about 690,000 distinct CDR3 sequences in the sample, about 20% were seen once. The same data also contributed to another study, on T cells expressing NK-cell markers. From that study: Sorted CD3+CD56-NKG2C+, CD3+CD56+NKG2C- and CD3+CD56+NKG2C+ T cells were the source of the TCR beta repertoires.

Sequenced material: PBMCs. The sequence was collected from a woman between 18 and 29 years old in good health.

CDR3 coding DNA: TGTGCCAGCAGCGTAGGAGGGGGACAGACAACCTATGGCTACACCTTC. It translates to CASSVGGGQTTYGYTF. The rearrangement joins TRBV9 to TRBJ1-2, with TRBD1 identical over 7 bases. The CDR3 extends over 16 amino acids. The germline gives CDR1 SGDLS, CDR2 YYNGEE. V dropped 0 bases and J dropped 4; count of bases not matched to a gene: 9. Using reference TRBV9 and TRBJ1-2 for the parts outside the CDR3, the full variable domain is DSGVTQTPKHLITATGQRVTLRCSPRSGDLSVYWYQQSLDQGLQFLIQYYNGEERAKGNILERFSAQQFPDLHSELNLSSLELGDSALYFCASSVGGGQTTYGYTFGSGTRLTVV.